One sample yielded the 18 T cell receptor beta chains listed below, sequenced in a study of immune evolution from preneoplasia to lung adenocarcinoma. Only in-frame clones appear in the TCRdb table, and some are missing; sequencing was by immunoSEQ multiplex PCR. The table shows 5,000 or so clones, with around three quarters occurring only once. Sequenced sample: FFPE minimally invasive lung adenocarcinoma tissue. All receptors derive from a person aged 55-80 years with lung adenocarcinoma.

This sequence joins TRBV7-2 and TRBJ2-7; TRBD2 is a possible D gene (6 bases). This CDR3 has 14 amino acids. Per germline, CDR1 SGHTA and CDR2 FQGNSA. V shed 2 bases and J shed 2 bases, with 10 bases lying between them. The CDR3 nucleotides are TGTGCCAGCAGCTTACAAGCGGGTACCTACGAGCAGTACTTC. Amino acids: CASSLQAGTYEQYF.

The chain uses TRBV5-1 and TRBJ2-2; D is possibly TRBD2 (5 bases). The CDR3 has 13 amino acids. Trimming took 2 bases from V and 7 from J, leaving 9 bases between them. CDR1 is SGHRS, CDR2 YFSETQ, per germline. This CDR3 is CASSFSADGELFF. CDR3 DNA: TGCGCCAGCAGCTTTAGCGCGGACGGGGAGCTGTTTTTT.

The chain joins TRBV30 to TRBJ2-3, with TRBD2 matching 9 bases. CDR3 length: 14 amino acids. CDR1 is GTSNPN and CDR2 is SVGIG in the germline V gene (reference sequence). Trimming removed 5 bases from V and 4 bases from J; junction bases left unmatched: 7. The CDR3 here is CAWGAGGPSDTQYF. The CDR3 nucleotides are TGTGCCTGGGGGGCGGGAGGGCCCTCAGATACGCAGTATTTT.

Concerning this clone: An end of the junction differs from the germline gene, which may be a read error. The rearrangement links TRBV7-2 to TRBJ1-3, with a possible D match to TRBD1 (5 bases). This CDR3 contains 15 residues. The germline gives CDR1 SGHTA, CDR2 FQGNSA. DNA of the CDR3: TGTGCCAGCAGTTTAGGTGGGGCCCCTAGAAACACCATATATTTT. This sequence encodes CASSLGGAPRNTIYF.

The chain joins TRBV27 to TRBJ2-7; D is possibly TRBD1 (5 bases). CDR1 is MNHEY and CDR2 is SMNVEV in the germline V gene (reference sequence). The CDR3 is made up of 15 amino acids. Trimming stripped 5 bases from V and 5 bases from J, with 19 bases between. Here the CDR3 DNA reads TGTGCCAGCAGTACCGGTGGGGCCCAAATCCACGAGCAGTACTTC. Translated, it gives CASSTGGAQIHEQYF.

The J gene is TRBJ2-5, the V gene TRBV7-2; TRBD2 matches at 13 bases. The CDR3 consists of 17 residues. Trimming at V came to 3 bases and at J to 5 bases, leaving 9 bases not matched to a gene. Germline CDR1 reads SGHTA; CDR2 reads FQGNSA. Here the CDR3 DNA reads TGTGCCAGCAGCTTCAGCCGACTAGCGGGAGGTGGTGAGACCCAGTACTTC. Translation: CASSFSRLAGGGETQYF.

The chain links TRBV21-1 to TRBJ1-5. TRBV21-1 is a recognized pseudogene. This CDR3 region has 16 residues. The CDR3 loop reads CASSKVGGRRAQPQHF. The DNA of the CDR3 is TGTGCCAGCAGCAAAGTGGGGGGCCGACGGGCCCAGCCCCAGCATTTT.

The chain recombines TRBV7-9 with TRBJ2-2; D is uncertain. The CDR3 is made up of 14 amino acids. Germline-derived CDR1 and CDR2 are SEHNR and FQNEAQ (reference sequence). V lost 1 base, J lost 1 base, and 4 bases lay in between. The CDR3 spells CASSLDRNTGELFF. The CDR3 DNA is TGTGCCAGCAGCTTAGACAGGAACACCGGGGAGCTGTTTTTT.

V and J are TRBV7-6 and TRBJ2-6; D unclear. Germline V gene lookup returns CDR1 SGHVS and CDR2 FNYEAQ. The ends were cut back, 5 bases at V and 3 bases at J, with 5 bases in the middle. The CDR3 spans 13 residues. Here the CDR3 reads CASSPLGANVLTF. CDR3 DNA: TGTGCCAGCAGCCCCCTTGGGGCCAACGTCCTGACTTTC. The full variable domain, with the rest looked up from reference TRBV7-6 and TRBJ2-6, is GAGVSQSPRYKVTKRGQDVALRCDPISGHVSLYWYRQALGQGPEFLTYFNYEAQQDKSGLPNDRFSAERPEGSISTLTIQRTEQRDSAMYRCASSPLGANVLTFGAGSRLTVL.

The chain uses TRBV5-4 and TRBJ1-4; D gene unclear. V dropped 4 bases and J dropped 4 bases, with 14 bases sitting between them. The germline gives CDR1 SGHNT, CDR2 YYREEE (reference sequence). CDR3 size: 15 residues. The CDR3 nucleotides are TGTGCCAGCAGCAGACTTCCCGATTTTAATGAAAAACTGTTTTTT. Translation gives CASSRLPDFNEKLFF.

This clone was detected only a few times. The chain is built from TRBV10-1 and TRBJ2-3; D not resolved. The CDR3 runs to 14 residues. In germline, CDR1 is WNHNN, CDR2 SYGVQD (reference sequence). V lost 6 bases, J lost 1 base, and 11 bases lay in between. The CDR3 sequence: CASSGTTGTDTQYF. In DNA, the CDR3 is TGCGCCAGCAGCGGCACTACCGGCACAGATACGCAGTATTTT.

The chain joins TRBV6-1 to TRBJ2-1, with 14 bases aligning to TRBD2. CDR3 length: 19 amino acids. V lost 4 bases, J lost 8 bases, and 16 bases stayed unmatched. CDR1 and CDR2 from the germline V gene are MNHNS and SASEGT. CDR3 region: CASSGETSGRVRLSYEQFF. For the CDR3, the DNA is TGTGCCAGCAGTGGGGAGACTAGCGGGAGGGTACGCCTATCATATGAGCAGTTCTTC.

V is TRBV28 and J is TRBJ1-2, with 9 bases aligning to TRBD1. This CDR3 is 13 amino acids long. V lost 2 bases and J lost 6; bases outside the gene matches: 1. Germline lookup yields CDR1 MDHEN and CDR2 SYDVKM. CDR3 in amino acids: CASSLTGGNGYTF. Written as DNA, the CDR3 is TGTGCCAGCAGTTTAACAGGGGGCAATGGCTACACCTTC.

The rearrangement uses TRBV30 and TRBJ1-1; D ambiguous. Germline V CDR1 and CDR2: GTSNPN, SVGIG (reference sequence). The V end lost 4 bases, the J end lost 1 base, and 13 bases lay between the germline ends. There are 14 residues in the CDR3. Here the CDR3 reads CAWTDSGGNTEAFF. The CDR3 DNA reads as TGTGCCTGGACAGACTCAGGAGGGAACACTGAAGCTTTCTTT.

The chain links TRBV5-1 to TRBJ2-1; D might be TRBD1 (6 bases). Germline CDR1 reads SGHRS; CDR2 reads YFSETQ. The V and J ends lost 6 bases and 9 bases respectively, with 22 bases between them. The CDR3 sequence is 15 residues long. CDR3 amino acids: CASTYRAMKGGEQFF. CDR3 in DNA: TGCGCCAGCACCTACCGGGCCATGAAAGGGGGTGAGCAGTTCTTC. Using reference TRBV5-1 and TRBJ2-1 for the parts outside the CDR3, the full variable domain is KAGVTQTPRYLIKTRGQQVTLSCSPISGHRSVSWYQQTPGQGLQFLFEYFSETQRNKGNFPGRFSGRQFSNSRSEMNVSTLELGDSALYLCASTYRAMKGGEQFFGPGTRLTVL.

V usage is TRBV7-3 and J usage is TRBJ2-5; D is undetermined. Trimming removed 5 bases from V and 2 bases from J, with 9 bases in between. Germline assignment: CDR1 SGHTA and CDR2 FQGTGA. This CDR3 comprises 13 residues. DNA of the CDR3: TGTGCCAGCAGCGTGAGCTTACAAGAGACCCAGTACTTC. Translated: CASSVSLQETQYF.

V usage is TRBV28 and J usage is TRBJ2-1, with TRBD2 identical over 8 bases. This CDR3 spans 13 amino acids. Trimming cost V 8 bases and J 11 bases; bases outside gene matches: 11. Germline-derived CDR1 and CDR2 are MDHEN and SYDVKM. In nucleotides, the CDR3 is TGTGCCAGCGAGGGGACTAGTCAGGCCCAGCAGTTCTTC. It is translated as CASEGTSQAQQFF.

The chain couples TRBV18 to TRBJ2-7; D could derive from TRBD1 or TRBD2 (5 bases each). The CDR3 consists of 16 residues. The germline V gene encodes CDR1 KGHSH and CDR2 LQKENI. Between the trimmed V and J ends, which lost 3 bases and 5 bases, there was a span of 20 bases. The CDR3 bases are TGTGCCAGCTCACCGAGGGGAGATGGATGGGGAGACGAGCAGTACTTC. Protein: CASSPRGDGWGDEQYF.